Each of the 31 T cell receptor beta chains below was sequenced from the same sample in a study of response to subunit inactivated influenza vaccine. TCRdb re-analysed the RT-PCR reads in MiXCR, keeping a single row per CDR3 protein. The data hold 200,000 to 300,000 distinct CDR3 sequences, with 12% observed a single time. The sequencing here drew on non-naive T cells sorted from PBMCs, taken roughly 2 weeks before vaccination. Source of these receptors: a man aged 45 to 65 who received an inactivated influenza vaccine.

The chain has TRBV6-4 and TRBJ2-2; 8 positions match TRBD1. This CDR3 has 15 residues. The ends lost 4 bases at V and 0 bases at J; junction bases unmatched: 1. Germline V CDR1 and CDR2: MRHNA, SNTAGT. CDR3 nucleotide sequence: TGTGCCAGCAGTGCGGGACAGGCGAACACCGGGGAGCTGTTTTTT. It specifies CASSAGQANTGELFF.

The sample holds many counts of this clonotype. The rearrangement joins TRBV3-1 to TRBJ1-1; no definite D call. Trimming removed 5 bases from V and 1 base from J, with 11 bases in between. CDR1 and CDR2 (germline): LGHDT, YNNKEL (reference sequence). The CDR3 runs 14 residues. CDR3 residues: CASSMGFGNTEAFF. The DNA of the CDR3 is TGTGCCAGCAGCATGGGCTTCGGGAACACTGAAGCTTTCTTT.

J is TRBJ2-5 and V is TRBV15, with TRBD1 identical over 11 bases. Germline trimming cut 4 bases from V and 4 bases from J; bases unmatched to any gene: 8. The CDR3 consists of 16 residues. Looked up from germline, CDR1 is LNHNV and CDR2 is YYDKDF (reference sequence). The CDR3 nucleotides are TGTGCCACCAGCACGACCCCGGGACAGGGGGGAGAGACCCAGTACTTC. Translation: CATSTTPGQGGETQYF.

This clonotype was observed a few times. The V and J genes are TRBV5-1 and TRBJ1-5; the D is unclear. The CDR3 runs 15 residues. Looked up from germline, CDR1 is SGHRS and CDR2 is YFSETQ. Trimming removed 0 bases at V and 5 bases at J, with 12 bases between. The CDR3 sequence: CASSLDGFADQPQHF. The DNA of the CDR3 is TGCGCCAGCAGCTTGGACGGGTTTGCGGATCAGCCCCAGCATTTT.

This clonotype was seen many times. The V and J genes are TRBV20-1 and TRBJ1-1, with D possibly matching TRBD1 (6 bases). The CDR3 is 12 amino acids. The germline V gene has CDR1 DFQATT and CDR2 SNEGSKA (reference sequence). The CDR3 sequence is CVRDISNTEAFF. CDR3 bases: TGCGTAAGGGACATCTCGAACACTGAAGCTTTCTTT.

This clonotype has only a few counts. The CDR3 loop reads CASSLDGSNTEAFF. The DNA of the CDR3 is TGTGCCAGCAGCTTGGACGGTTCCAACACTGAAGCTTTCTTT. The genes are TRBV5-4 and TRBJ1-1; D is ambiguous. Germline assignment: CDR1 SGHNT and CDR2 YYREEE (reference sequence). V was clipped by 0 bases and J by 2 bases, with 8 bases between them. The CDR3 runs to 14 residues.

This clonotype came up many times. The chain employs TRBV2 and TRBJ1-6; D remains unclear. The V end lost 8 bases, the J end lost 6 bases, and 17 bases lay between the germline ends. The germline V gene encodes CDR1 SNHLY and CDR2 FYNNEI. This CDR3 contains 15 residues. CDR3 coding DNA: TGTGCCAGCGCGCCAAGTGGTATCACTAATTCACCCCTCCACTTT. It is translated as CASAPSGITNSPLHF. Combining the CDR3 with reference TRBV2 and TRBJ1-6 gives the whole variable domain EPEVTQTPSHQVTQMGQEVILRCVPISNHLYFYWYRQILGQKVEFLVSFYNNEISEKSEIFDDQFSVERPDGSNFTLKIRSTKLEDSAMYFCASAPSGITNSPLHFGNGTRLTVT.

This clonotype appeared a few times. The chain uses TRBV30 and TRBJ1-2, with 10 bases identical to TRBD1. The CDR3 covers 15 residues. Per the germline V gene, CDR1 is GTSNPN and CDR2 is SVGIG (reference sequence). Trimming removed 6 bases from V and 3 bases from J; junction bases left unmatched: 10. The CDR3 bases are TGTGCCTGCCCGGGACAGGGGTCGGAGTACTATGGCTACACCTTC. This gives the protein CACPGQGSEYYGYTF.

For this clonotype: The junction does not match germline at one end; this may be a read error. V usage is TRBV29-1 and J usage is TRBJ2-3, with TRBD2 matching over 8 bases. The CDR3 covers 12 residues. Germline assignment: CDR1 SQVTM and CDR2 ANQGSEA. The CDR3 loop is CSVDGVSPGLGF. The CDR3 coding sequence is TGCAGCGTTGATGGGGTCAGTCCGGGACTAGGATTT.

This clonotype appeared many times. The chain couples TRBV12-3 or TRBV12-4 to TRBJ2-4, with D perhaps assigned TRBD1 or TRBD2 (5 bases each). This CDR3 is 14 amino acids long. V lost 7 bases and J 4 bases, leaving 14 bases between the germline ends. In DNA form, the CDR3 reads TGTGCCAGCACCAGAGGGGCAGGGAAAAACATTCAGTACTTC. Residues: CASTRGAGKNIQYF.

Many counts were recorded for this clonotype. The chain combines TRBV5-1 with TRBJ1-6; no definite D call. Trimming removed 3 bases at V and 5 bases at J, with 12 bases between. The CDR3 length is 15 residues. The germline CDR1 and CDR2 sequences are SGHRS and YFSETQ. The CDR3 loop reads CASSSGRIDNSPLHF. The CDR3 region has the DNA TGCGCCAGCAGCTCCGGACGGATTGATAATTCACCCCTCCACTTT.

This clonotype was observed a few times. The CDR3 region is CASATGYNSPLHF. DNA for the CDR3: TGTGCTAGTGCTACAGGTTATAATTCACCCCTCCACTTT. This chain links TRBV12-5 with TRBJ1-6; D is possibly TRBD1 (5 bases). The germline V and J ends were trimmed by 7 bases and 4 bases, with 8 bases remaining between them. There are 13 residues in the CDR3. Per the germline V gene, CDR1 is LGHNT and CDR2 is FRNRAP.

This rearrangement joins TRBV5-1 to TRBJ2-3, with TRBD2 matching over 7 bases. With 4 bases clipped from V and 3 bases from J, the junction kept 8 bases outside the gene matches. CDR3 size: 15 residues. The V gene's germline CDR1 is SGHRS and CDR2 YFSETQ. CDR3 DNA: TGCGCCAGCAGCCCTCGGGGGGTTGGGACAGATACGCAGTATTTT. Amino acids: CASSPRGVGTDTQYF.

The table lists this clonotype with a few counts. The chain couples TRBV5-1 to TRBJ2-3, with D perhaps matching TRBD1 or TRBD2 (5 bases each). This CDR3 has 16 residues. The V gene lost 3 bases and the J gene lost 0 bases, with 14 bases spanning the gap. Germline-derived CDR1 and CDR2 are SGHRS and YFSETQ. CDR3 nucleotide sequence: TGCGCCAGCAGCTCCACCACGGGACGGAGCACAGATACGCAGTATTTT. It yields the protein CASSSTTGRSTDTQYF.

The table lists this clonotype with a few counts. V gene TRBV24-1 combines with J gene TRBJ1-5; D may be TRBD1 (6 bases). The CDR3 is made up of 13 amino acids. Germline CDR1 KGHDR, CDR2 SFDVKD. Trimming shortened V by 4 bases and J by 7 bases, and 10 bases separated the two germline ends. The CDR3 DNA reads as TGTGCCACCAGTGAAGGGACATACCAGCCCCAGCATTTT. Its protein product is CATSEGTYQPQHF.

The CDR3 region has the DNA TGTGCCAGCAGTGAAAGAAGGGGAGCCTTGGGGAATGAGCAGTTCTTC. Amino acids: CASSERRGALGNEQFF. The gene calls are TRBV6-1 and TRBJ2-1; D may be TRBD1 or TRBD2 (5 bases each). V shed 2 bases and J shed 7 bases, with 18 bases lying between them. CDR1 is MNHNS, CDR2 SASEGT, per germline. This CDR3 is 16 amino acids long.

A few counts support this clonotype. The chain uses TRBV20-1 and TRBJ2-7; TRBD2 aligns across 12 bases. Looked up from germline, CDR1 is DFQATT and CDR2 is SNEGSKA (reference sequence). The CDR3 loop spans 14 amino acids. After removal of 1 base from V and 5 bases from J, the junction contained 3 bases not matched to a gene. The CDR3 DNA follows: TGCAGTGCTAGAGGGACTAGCGGGAATGACGAGCAGTACTTC. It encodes CSARGTSGNDEQYF.

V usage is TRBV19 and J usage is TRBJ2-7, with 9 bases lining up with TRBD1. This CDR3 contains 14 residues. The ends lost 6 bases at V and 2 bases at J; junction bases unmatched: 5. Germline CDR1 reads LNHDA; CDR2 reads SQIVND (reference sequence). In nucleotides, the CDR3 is TGTGCCAGTAGCGCTGGACAGGGGCCCTACGAGCAGTACTTC. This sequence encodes CASSAGQGPYEQYF.

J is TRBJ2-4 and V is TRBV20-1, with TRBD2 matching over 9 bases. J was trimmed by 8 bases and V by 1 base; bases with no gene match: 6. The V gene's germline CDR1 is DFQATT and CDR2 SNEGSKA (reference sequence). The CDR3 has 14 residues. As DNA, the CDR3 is TGCAGTGCTAGAGGAGGCGGGGGGGTGTACATTCAGTACTTC. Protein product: CSARGGGGVYIQYF.

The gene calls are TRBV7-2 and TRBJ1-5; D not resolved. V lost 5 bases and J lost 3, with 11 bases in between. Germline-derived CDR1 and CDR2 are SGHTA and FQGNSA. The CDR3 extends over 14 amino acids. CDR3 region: CASSPPGYNQPQHF. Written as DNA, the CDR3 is TGTGCCAGCAGCCCACCGGGTTACAATCAGCCCCAGCATTTT. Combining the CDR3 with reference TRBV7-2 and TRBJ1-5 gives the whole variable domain GAGVSQSPSNKVTEKGKDVELRCDPISGHTALYWYRQSLGQGLEFLIYFQGNSAPDKSGLPSDRFSAERTGGSVSTLTIQRTQQEDSAVYLCASSPPGYNQPQHFGDGTRLSIL.

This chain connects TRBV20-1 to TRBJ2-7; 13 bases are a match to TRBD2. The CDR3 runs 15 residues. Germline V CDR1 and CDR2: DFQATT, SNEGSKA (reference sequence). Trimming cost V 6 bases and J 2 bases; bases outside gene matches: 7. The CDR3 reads CSAAGLAGAPYEQYF. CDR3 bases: TGCAGTGCCGCCGGACTAGCGGGGGCACCCTACGAGCAGTACTTC.

CDR3 protein: CASRVRLTGLEQYF. In DNA form, the CDR3 reads TGTGCCAGCAGGGTTCGCCTCACCGGACTCGAGCAGTACTTC. The V gene is TRBV2, the J gene TRBJ2-7; weak D call: TRBD2 (5 bases). The CDR3 extends over 14 amino acids. Per the germline V gene, CDR1 is SNHLY and CDR2 is FYNNEI. The V end was cut by 6 bases, the J end by 6 bases, with 18 bases between.

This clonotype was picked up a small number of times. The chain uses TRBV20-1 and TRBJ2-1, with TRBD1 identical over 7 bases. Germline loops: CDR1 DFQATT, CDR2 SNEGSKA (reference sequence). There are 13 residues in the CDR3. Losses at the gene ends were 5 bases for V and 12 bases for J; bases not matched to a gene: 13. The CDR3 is CSASPTGKSGQFF. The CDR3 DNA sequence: TGCAGTGCTTCCCCGACAGGGAAGAGTGGGCAGTTCTTC.

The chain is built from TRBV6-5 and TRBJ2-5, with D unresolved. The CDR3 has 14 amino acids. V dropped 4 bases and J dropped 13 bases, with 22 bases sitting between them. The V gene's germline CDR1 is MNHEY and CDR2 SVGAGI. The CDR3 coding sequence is TGTGCCAGCAGTTCGGATCACACACTTTCGGGCAGGTACTTC. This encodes CASSSDHTLSGRYF.

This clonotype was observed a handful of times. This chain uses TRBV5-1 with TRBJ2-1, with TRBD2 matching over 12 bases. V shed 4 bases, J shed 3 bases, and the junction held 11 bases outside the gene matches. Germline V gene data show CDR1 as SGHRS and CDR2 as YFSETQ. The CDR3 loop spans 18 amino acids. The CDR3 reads CASSPGVTSGSIYNEQFF. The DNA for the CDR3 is TGCGCCAGCAGCCCGGGGGTGACTAGCGGGAGTATCTACAATGAGCAGTTCTTC. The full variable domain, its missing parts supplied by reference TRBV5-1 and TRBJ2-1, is KAGVTQTPRYLIKTRGQQVTLSCSPISGHRSVSWYQQTPGQGLQFLFEYFSETQRNKGNFPGRFSGRQFSNSRSEMNVSTLELGDSALYLCASSPGVTSGSIYNEQFFGPGTRLTVL.

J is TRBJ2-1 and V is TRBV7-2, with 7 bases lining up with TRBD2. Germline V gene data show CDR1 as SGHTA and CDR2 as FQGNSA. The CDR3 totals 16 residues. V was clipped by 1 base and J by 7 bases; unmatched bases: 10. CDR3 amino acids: CASSLGSSGRRNEQFF. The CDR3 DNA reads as TGTGCCAGCAGCTTAGGATCTAGCGGAAGACGAAATGAGCAGTTCTTC. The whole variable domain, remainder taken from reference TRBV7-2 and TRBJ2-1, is GAGVSQSPSNKVTEKGKDVELRCDPISGHTALYWYRQSLGQGLEFLIYFQGNSAPDKSGLPSDRFSAERTGGSVSTLTIQRTQQEDSAVYLCASSLGSSGRRNEQFFGPGTRLTVL.

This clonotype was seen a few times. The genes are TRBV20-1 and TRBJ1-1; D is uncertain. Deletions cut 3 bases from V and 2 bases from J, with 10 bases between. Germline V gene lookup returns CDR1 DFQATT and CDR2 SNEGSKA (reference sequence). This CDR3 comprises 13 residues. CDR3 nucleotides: TGCAGTGCTAGTTCGCAAGTAAACACTGAAGCTTTCTTT. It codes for CSASSQVNTEAFF.

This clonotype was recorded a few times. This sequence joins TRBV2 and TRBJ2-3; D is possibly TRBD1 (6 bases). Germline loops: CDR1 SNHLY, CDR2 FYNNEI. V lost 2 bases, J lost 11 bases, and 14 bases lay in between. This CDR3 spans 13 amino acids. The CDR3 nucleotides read TGTGCCAGCAGTGAAACCACAGGGACGCGGCAGTATTTT. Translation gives CASSETTGTRQYF. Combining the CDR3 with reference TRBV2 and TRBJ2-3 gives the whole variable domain EPEVTQTPSHQVTQMGQEVILRCVPISNHLYFYWYRQILGQKVEFLVSFYNNEISEKSEIFDDQFSVERPDGSNFTLKIRSTKLEDSAMYFCASSETTGTRQYFGPGTRLTVL.

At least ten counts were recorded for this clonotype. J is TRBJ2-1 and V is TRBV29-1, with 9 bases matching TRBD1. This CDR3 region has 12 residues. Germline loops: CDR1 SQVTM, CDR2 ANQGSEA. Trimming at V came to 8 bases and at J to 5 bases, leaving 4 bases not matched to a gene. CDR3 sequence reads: CSTGQGHNEQFF. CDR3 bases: TGCAGCACCGGACAGGGGCACAATGAGCAGTTCTTC.

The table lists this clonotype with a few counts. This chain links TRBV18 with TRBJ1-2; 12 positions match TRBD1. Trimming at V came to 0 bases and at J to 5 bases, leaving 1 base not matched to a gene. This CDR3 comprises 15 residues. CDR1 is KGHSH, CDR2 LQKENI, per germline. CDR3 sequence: CASSPPGQGAYGYTF. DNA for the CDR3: TGTGCCAGCTCACCACCGGGACAGGGGGCATATGGCTACACCTTC.

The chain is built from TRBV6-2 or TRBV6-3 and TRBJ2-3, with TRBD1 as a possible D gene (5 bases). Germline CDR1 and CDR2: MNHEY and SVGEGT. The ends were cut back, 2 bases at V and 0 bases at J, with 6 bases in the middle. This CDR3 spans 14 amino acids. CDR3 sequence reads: CASSYQGSTDTQYF. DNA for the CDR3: TGTGCCAGCAGTTACCAGGGTAGCACAGATACGCAGTATTTT.